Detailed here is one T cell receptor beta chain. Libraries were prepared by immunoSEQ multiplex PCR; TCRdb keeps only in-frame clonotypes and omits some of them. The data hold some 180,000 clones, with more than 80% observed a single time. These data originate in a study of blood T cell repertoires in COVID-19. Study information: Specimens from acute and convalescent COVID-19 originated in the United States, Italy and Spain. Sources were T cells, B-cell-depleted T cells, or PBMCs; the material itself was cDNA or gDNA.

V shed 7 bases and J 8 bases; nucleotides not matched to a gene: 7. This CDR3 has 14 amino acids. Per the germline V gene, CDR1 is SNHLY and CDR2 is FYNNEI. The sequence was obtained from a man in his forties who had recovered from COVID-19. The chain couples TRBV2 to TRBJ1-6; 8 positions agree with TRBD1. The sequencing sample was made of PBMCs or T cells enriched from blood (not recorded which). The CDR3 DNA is TGTGCCAGCAAAAGGGACAGGTGGGATTCACCCCTCCACTTT. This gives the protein CASKRDRWDSPLHF.